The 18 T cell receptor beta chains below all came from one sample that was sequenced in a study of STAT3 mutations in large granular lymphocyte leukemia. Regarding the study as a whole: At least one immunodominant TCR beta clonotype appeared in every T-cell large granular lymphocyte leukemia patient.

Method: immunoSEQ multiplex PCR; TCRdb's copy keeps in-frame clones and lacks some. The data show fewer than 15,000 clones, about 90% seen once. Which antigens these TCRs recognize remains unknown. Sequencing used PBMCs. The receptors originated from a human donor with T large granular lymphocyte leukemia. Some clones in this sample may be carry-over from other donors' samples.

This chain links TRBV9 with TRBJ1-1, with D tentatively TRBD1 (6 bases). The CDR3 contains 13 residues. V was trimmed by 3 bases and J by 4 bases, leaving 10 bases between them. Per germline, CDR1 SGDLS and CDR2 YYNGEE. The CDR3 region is CASSGRGGTEAFF. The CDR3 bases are TGTGCCAGCAGCGGCAGGGGAGGCACTGAAGCTTTCTTT. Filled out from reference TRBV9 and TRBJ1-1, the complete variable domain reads DSGVTQTPKHLITATGQRVTLRCSPRSGDLSVYWYQQSLDQGLQFLIQYYNGEERAKGNILERFSAQQFPDLHSELNLSSLELGDSALYFCASSGRGGTEAFFGQGTRLTVV.

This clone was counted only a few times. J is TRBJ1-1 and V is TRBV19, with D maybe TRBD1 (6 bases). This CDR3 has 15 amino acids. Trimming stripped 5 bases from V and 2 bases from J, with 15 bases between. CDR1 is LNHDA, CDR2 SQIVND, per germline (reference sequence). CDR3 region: CASSSQDSVNTEAFF. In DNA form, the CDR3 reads TGTGCCAGTAGTTCTCAGGACAGTGTAAACACTGAAGCTTTCTTT.

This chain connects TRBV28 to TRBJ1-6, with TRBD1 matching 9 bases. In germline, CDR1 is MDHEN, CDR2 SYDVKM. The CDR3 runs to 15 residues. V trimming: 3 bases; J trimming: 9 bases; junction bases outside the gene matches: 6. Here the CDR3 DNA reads TGTGCCAGCAGTTTCGTTGGACAGGGGAGTTCACCCCTCCACTTT. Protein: CASSFVGQGSSPLHF.

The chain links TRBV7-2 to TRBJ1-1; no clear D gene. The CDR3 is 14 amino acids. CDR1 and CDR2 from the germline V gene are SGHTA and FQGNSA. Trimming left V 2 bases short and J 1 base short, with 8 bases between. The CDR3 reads CASSLNRQNTEAFF. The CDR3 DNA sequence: TGTGCCAGCAGCTTAAACAGACAGAACACTGAAGCTTTCTTT.

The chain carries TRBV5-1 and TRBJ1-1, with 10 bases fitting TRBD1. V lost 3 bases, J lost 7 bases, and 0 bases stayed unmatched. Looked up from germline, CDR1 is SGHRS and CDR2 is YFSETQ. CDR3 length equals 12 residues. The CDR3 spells CASSWTGGEAFF. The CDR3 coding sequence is TGCGCCAGCAGCTGGACAGGGGGTGAAGCTTTCTTT.

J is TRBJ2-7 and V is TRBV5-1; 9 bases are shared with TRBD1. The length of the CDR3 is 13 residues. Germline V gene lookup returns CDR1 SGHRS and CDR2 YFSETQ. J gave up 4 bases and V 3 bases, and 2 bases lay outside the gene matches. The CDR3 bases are TGCGCCAGCAGCTGGGACAGGGAATACGAGCAGTACGTC. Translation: CASSWDREYEQYV.

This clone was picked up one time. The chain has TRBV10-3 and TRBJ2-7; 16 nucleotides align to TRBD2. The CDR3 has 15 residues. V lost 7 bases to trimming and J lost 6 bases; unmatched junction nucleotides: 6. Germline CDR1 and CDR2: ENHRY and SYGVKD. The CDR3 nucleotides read TGTGCCATCAAAGGGACTAGCGGGAGGGCCGGCGAGCAGTACTTC. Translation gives CAIKGTSGRAGEQYF.

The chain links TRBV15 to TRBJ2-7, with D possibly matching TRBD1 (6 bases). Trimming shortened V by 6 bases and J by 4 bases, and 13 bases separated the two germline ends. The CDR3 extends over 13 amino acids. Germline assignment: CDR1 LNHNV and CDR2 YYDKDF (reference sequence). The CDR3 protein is CATSVGQGYEQYV. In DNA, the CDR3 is TGTGCCACCAGTGTAGGTCAGGGGTACGAGCAGTACGTC.

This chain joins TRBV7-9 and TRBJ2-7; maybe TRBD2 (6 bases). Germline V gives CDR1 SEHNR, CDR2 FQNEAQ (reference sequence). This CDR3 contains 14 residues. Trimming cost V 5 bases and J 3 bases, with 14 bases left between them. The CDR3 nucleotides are TGTGCCAGCAGCCGCGGGACGCCAGACTACGAGCAGTACTTC. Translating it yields CASSRGTPDYEQYF.

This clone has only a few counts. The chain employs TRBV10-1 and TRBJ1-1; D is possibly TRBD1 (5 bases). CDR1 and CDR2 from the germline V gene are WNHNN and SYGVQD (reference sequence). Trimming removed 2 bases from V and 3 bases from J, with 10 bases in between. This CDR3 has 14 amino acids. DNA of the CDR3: TGCGCCAGCAGTGAGATTGGCAGGGACACTGAAGCTTTCTTT. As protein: CASSEIGRDTEAFF.

The DNA for the CDR3 is TGTGCCAGCAGCCCCAGTGGCGGCTACGAGCAGTACTTC. Amino acids: CASSPSGGYEQYF. The V and J genes are TRBV11-3 and TRBJ2-7; no clear D. Germline loops: CDR1 SGHNT, CDR2 YENEEA. V lost 5 bases and J lost 3, with 11 bases in between. The CDR3 extends over 13 amino acids.

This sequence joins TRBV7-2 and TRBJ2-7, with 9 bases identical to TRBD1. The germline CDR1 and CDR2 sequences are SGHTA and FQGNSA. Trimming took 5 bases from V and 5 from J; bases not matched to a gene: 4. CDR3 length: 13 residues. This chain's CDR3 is CASSLGQGDEQYF. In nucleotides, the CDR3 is TGTGCCAGCAGCCTGGGACAGGGTGACGAGCAGTACTTC.

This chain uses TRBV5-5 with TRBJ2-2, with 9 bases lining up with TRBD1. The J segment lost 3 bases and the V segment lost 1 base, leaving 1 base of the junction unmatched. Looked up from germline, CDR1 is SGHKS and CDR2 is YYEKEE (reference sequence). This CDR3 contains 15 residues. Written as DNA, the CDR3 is TGTGCCAGCAGCTTGACAGGGGGCTACACCGGGGAGCTGTTTTTT. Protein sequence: CASSLTGGYTGELFF. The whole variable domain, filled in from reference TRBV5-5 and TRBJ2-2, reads DAGVTQSPTHLIKTRGQQVTLRCSPISGHKSVSWYQQVLGQGPQFIFQYYEKEERGRGNFPDRFSARQFPNYSSELNVNALLLGDSALYLCASSLTGGYTGELFFGEGSRLTVL.

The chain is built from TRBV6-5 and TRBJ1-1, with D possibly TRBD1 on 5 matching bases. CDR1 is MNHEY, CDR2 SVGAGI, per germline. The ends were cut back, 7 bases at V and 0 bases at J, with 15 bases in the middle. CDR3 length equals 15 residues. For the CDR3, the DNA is TGTGCCAGCACCAGAAGGTGGGGGATGAACACTGAAGCTTTCTTT. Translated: CASTRRWGMNTEAFF.

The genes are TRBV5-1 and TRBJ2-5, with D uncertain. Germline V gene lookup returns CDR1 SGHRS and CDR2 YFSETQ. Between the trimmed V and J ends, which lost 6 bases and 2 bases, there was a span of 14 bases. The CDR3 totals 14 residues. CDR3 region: CASTRNRVQETQYF. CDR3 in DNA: TGCGCCAGCACCCGGAACCGAGTTCAAGAGACCCAGTACTTC.

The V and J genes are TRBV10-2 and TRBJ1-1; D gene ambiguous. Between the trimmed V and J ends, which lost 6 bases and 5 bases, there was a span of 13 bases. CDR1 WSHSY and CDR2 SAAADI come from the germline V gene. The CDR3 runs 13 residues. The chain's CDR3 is CASRSGEDTEAFF. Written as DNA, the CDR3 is TGCGCCAGCAGGTCCGGGGAAGATACTGAAGCTTTCTTT.

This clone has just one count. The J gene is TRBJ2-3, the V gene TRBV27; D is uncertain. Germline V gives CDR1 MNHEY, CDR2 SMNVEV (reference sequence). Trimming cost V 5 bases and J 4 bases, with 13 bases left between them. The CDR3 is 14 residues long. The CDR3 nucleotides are TGTGCCAGCAGTCCCTCCGCCCCCGCAGATACGCAGTATTTT. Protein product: CASSPSAPADTQYF.

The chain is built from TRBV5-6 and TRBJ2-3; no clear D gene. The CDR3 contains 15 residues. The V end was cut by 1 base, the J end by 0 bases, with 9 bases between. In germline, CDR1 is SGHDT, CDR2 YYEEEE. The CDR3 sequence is CASSLYQPSTDTQYF. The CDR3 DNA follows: TGTGCCAGCAGCTTGTATCAGCCTAGCACAGATACGCAGTATTTT.